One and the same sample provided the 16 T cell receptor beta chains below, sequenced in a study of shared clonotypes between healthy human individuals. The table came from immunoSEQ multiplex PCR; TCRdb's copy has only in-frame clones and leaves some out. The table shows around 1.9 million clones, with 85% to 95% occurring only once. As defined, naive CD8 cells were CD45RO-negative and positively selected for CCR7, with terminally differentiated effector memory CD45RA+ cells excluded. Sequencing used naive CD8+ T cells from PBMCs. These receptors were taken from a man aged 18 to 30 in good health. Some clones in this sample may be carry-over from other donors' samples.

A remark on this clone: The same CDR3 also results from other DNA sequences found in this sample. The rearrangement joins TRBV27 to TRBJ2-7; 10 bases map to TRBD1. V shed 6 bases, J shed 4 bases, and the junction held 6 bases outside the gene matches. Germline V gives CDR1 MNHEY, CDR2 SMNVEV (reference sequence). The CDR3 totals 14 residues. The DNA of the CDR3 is TGTGCCAGCAGCTACGACAGGGGGCTTTACGAGCAGTACTTC. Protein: CASSYDRGLYEQYF.

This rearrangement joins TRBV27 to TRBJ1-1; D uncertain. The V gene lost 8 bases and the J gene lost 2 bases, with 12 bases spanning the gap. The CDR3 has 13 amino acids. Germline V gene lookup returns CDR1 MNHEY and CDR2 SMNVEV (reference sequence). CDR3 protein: CASLSGANTEAFF. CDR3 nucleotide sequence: TGTGCCAGCCTTTCGGGAGCCAACACTGAAGCTTTCTTT.

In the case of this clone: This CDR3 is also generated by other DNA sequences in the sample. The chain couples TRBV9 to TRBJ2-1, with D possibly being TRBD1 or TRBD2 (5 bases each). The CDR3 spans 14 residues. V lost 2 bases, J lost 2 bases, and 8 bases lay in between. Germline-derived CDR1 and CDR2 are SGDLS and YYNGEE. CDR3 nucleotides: TGTGCCAGCAGCGTGGGACCCGCCTACAATGAGCAGTTCTTC. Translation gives CASSVGPAYNEQFF.

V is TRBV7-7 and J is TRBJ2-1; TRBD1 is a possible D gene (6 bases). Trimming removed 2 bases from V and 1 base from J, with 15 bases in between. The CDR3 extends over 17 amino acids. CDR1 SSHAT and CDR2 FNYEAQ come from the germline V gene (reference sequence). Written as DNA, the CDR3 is TGTGCCAGCAGCTTACGGCCGCAGGGGCTTTCCTACAATGAGCAGTTCTTC. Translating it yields CASSLRPQGLSYNEQFF.

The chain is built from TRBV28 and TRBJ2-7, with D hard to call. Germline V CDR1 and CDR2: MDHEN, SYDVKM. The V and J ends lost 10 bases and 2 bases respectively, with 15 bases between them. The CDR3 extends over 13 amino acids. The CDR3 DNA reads TGTGCCACGCTGGAATACAGAACCTACGAGCAGTACTTC. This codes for CATLEYRTYEQYF.

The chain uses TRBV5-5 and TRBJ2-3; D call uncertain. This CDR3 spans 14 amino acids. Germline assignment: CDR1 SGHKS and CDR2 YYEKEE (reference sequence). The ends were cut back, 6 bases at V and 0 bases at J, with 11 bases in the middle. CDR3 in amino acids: CASTSWGSTDTQYF. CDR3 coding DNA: TGTGCCAGCACCTCGTGGGGTAGCACAGATACGCAGTATTTT.

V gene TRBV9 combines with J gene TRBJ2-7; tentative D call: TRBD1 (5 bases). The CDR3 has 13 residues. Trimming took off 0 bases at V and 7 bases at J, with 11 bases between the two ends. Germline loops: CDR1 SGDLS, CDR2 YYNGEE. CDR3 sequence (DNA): TGTGCCAGCAGCGTAGTTGTGGGGCGGGAGCAGTACTTC. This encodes CASSVVVGREQYF.

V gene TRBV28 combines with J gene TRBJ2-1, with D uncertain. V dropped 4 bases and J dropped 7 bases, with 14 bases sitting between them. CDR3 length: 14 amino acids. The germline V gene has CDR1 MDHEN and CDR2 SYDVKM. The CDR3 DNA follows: TGTGCCAGCAGTTCCGAGGTCTCCTGGAATGAGCAGTTCTTC. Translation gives CASSSEVSWNEQFF.

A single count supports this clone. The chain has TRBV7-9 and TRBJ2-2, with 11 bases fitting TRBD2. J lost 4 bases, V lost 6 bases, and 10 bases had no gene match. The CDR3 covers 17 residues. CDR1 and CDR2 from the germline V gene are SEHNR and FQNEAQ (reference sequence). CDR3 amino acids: CASSGTSGGTGTGELFF. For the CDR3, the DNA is TGTGCCAGCAGTGGAACTAGCGGGGGAACTGGCACCGGGGAGCTGTTTTTT. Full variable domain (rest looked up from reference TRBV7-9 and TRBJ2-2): DTGVSQNPRHKITKRGQNVTFRCDPISEHNRLYWYRQTLGQGPEFLTYFQNEAQLEKSRLLSDRFSAERPKGSFSTLEIQRTEQGDSAMYLCASSGTSGGTGTGELFFGEGSRLTVL.

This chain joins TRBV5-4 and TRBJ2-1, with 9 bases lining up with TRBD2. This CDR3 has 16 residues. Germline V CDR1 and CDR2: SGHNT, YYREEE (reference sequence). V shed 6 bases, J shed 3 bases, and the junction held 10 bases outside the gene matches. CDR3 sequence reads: CASTVSLAGIYNEQFF. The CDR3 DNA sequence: TGTGCCAGCACCGTCTCTCTAGCGGGAATCTACAATGAGCAGTTCTTC.

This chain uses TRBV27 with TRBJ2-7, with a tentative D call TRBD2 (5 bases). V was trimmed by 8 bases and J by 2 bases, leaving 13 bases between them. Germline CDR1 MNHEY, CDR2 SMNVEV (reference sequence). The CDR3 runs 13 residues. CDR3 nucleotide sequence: TGTGCCAGCCGGGATATAAAAACCTACGAGCAGTACTTC. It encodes CASRDIKTYEQYF.

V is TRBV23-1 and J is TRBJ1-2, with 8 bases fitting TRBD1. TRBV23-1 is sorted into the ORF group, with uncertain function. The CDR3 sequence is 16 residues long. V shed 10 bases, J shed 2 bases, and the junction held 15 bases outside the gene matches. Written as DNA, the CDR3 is TGCGCCAAACCCATCCCCAGGGCAGGGGGCAACTATGGCTACACCTTC. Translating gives CAKPIPRAGGNYGYTF.

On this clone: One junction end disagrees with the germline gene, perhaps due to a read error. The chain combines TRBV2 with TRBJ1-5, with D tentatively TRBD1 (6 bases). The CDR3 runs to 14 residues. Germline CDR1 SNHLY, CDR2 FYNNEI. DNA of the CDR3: TGTGCCAGCAGCGAAGGGGGAATGAATCAGCCCCAGCATTTT. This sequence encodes CASSEGGMNQPQHF.

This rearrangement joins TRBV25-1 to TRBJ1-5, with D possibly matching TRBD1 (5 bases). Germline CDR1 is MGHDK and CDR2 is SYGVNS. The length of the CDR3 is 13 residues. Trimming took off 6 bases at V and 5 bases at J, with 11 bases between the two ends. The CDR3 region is CASRRGWDQPQHF. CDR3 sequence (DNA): TGTGCCAGCAGGAGGGGTTGGGATCAGCCCCAGCATTTT.

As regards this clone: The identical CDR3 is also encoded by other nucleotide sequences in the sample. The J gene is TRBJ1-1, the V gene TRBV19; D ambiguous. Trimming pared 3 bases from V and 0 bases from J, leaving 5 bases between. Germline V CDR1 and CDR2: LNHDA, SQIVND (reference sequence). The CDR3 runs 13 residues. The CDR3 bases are TGTGCCAGTAGTATCGCAGTGAACACTGAAGCTTTCTTT. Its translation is CASSIAVNTEAFF.

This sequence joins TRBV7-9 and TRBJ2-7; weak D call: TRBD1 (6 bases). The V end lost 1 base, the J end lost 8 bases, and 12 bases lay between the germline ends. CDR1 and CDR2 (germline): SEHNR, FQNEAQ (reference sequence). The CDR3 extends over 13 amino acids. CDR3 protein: CASSLEGVEKQYF. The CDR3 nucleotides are TGTGCCAGCAGCTTAGAGGGGGTGGAGAAGCAGTACTTC. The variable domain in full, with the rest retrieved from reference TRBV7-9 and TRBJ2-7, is DTGVSQNPRHKITKRGQNVTFRCDPISEHNRLYWYRQTLGQGPEFLTYFQNEAQLEKSRLLSDRFSAERPKGSFSTLEIQRTEQGDSAMYLCASSLEGVEKQYFGPGTRLTVT.